These 4 T cell receptor beta chains originate from one sample sequenced in a study of brain T cells in children with intractable seizures. The time point: blood from clinic visit 5 months post-surgery; TSC patient then seizure free. Some clones are missing from TCRdb's copy, which holds only in-frame ones; the method was immunoSEQ multiplex PCR. The top ten hold 5.7% of the sample, which has about 340,000 clones, approximately 93% seen once. The starting material was peripheral blood, obtained about 5 months after surgery. The receptors originated from a boy in the first two years of life with tuberous sclerosis and intractable seizures.

The gene calls are TRBV11-2 and TRBJ2-1, with 7 bases aligning to TRBD2. Unmatched junction bases numbered 5, after V lost 2 bases and J lost 7 bases. Germline V gene sequence: CDR1 SGHAT, CDR2 FQNNGV. This CDR3 contains 14 residues. CDR3 nucleotides: TGTGCCAGCAGCTTAACCTACGGGGGGAATGAGCAGTTCTTC. The encoded protein is CASSLTYGGNEQFF.

The J gene is TRBJ2-5, the V gene TRBV24-1; D is perhaps TRBD1 (6 bases). The length of the CDR3 is 16 residues. Trimming stripped 4 bases from V and 4 bases from J, with 18 bases between. The germline V gene has CDR1 KGHDR and CDR2 SFDVKD. CDR3 nucleotide sequence: TGTGCCACCAGTGACCATCAGGACAGTTCCTCAGAGACCCAGTACTTC. This codes for CATSDHQDSSSETQYF.

The CDR3 loop reads CASSRQGANTGELFF. DNA of the CDR3: TGTGCCAGCAGCCGACAGGGGGCGAACACCGGGGAGCTGTTTTTT. This chain connects TRBV2 to TRBJ2-2; 9 bases are a match to TRBD1. Germline values: CDR1 SNHLY, CDR2 FYNNEI. The CDR3 is made up of 15 amino acids. The V gene end was trimmed by 6 bases and the J gene end by 0 bases; junction bases not matched to a gene: 2.

The V call is TRBV3-1 (or the pseudogene TRBV3-2), the J call TRBJ2-5, with TRBD2 as a possible D gene (5 bases). Trimming cost V 1 base and J 5 bases, with 14 bases left between them. The CDR3 runs 15 residues. Germline CDR1 and CDR2: LGHDT and YNNKEL (reference sequence). The CDR3 nucleotides read TGTGCCAGCAGCCAAGCTTTTGTGAGGGTCGAGACCCAGTACTTC. Translation: CASSQAFVRVETQYF.